The 9 T cell receptor beta chains below were found in one sample sequenced in a study of shared clonotypes between healthy human individuals. The repertoire was sequenced with immunoSEQ multiplex PCR; TCRdb's copy has only in-frame clones and lacks some. The sample carries 2 million to 2.5 million clones, more than 85% recorded once. Sample: naive CD4+ T cells from PBMCs. Subset denoted: CD45RA+ positively selected. The source of these receptors is a man aged 18 to 35 in good health. Some clones in this sample may be carry-over from other donors' samples.

The CDR3 sequence is CASSPTPGQGFGYEQYF. The DNA for the CDR3 is TGTGCCAGCAGCCCAACTCCGGGACAGGGGTTTGGCTACGAGCAGTACTTC. The rearrangement links TRBV28 to TRBJ2-7, with TRBD1 matching 10 bases. Trimming at V came to 6 bases and at J to 3 bases, leaving 14 bases not matched to a gene. The CDR3 runs to 17 residues. Germline V CDR1 and CDR2: MDHEN, SYDVKM.

A remark on this clone: This same CDR3 is encoded by further DNA sequences in the sample. The chain's CDR3 is CASSSHGGNTEAFF. The CDR3 DNA reads TGCGCCAGCAGCTCCCACGGGGGGAACACTGAAGCTTTCTTT. The chain joins TRBV5-1 to TRBJ1-1; the D gene is possibly TRBD1 (5 bases). The CDR3 is 14 amino acids. V was shortened by 3 bases and J by 1 base, with 10 bases between the two germline ends. The germline V gene encodes CDR1 SGHRS and CDR2 YFSETQ.

The J gene is TRBJ2-3, the V gene TRBV5-1, with D possibly matching TRBD1 (5 bases). Deletions cut 6 bases from V and 0 bases from J, with 14 bases between. CDR1 SGHRS and CDR2 YFSETQ come from the germline V gene. This CDR3 is built from 15 residues. Here the CDR3 reads CASNVQGVSTDTQYF. CDR3 coding DNA: TGCGCCAGCAATGTCCAGGGTGTAAGCACAGATACGCAGTATTTT.

This sequence joins TRBV5-1 and TRBJ2-1, with D possibly TRBD1 on 5 matching bases. CDR1 and CDR2 from the germline V gene are SGHRS and YFSETQ. This CDR3 is 15 amino acids long. V was shortened by 2 bases and J by 5 bases, with 14 bases between the two germline ends. CDR3 nucleotide sequence: TGCGCCAGCAGCTTTGATACAGGTCGGCACAATGAGCAGTTCTTC. As protein: CASSFDTGRHNEQFF. Combining the CDR3 with reference TRBV5-1 and TRBJ2-1 gives the whole variable domain KAGVTQTPRYLIKTRGQQVTLSCSPISGHRSVSWYQQTPGQGLQFLFEYFSETQRNKGNFPGRFSGRQFSNSRSEMNVSTLELGDSALYLCASSFDTGRHNEQFFGPGTRLTVL.

This rearrangement joins TRBV4-1 to TRBJ2-5, with D perhaps assigned TRBD1 or TRBD2 (5 bases each). The CDR3 extends over 14 amino acids. Germline V gives CDR1 MGHRA, CDR2 YSYEKL. V was pared by 4 bases and J by 1 base, with 10 bases between. As DNA, the CDR3 is TGCGCCAGCAGCCCCGCCGGGACCCAAGAGACCCAGTACTTC. Its protein product is CASSPAGTQETQYF.

The chain employs TRBV18 and TRBJ1-4; tentative D call: TRBD1 (5 bases). The CDR3 consists of 15 residues. The V end lost 5 bases, the J end lost 4 bases, and 14 bases lay between the germline ends. Germline CDR1 and CDR2: KGHSH and LQKENI. The CDR3 is CASSLPGLRNEKLFF. CDR3 DNA: TGTGCCAGCTCATTACCGGGACTGCGTAATGAAAAACTGTTTTTT. The entire variable domain, with the rest obtained from reference TRBV18 and TRBJ1-4, is as follows: NAGVMQNPRHLVRRRGQEARLRCSPMKGHSHVYWYRQLPEEGLKFMVYLQKENIIDESGMPKERFSAEFPKEGPSILRIQQVVRGDSAAYFCASSLPGLRNEKLFFGSGTQLSVL.

As regards this clone: In the same sample, other DNA sequences code for this CDR3. V usage is TRBV9 and J usage is TRBJ1-1, with D unclear. The CDR3 is made up of 13 amino acids. CDR1 is SGDLS, CDR2 YYNGEE, per germline. V lost 3 bases to trimming and J lost 1 base, with 7 bases between them. The CDR3, as DNA: TGTGCCAGCAGCGCAACATCGAACACTGAAGCTTTCTTT. This codes for CASSATSNTEAFF.

The rearrangement uses TRBV29-1 and TRBJ1-2, with 8 nucleotides matching TRBD1. The germline CDR1 and CDR2 sequences are SQVTM and ANQGSEA. Trimming at V came to 4 bases and at J to 2 bases, leaving 0 bases not matched to a gene. The CDR3 covers 12 residues. Written as DNA, the CDR3 is TGCAGCGTTGGGGACAGGAACTATGGCTACACCTTC. It encodes CSVGDRNYGYTF.

Details on this clone: Other DNA variants within this sample encode the same CDR3. This sequence joins TRBV5-1 and TRBJ2-2, with unresolved D. Germline CDR1 reads SGHRS; CDR2 reads YFSETQ. This CDR3 has 14 residues. Trimming removed 0 bases from V and 2 bases from J, with 5 bases in between. CDR3 in amino acids: CASSLDGNTGELFF. DNA of the CDR3: TGCGCCAGCAGCTTGGACGGTAACACCGGGGAGCTGTTTTTT.